What follows are 12 T cell receptor beta chains derived from one specimen sequenced in a study of blood T cell repertoires in COVID-19 (TCRdb year 2020). The library was made by the immunoSEQ multiplex PCR assay. The table was pulled from immuneACCESS by TCRdb, which kept in-frame rearrangements only. Such tables lose some clones; where checked, under half of the loss comes from unresolved V genes, and the rest has no known cause. This sample is represented by a few hundred thousand clones; roughly 90% of them were singletons. More than 3% of the sample is held by the ten biggest clonotypes. The sequenced material came from peripheral blood. All receptors come from a woman between 50 and 59 years old with active or convalescent COVID-19.

This clone was seen only once. This sequence joins TRBV12-3 or TRBV12-4 and TRBJ1-1; D unclear. V gave up 7 bases and J gave up 5 bases, with 5 bases separating them. The CDR3 is made up of 10 amino acids. CDR3 DNA: TGTGCCAGCACCCGGACTGAAGCTTTCTTT. Protein sequence: CASTRTEAFF.

This rearrangement joins TRBV6-6 to TRBJ2-1; D perhaps matches TRBD2 (7 bases). V lost 7 bases and J 7 bases, leaving 20 bases between the germline ends. This CDR3 is 15 amino acids long. Germline V gene sequence: CDR1 MNHNY, CDR2 SVGAGI (reference sequence). The DNA for the CDR3 is TGTGCCAGCACCCAAGGGGGGGGGTTTCGGAATGAGCAGTTCTTC. Its protein is CASTQGGGFRNEQFF.

The rearrangement uses TRBV6-5 and TRBJ2-6; a possible D gene is TRBD1 (6 bases). CDR1 is MNHEY and CDR2 is SVGAGI in the germline V gene. The V end lost 6 bases, the J end lost 2 bases, and 11 bases lay between the germline ends. This CDR3 comprises 15 residues. CDR3 in DNA: TGTGCCAGCAGAAACAGGGACCCTGGGGCCAACGTCCTGACTTTC. Protein product: CASRNRDPGANVLTF.

V is TRBV29-1 and J is TRBJ2-1; 13 positions match TRBD2. Germline trimming cut 3 bases from V and 4 bases from J; bases unmatched to any gene: 6. CDR1 and CDR2 from the germline V gene are SQVTM and ANQGSEA. CDR3 length: 16 amino acids. This chain's CDR3 is CSVDPPGLAGYNEQFF. The CDR3 region has the DNA TGCAGCGTTGACCCTCCGGGACTAGCGGGATACAATGAGCAGTTCTTC.

This sequence joins TRBV27 and TRBJ1-2; 9 nucleotides line up with TRBD1. V lost 4 bases and J lost 2; bases outside the gene matches: 2. Germline CDR1 and CDR2: MNHEY and SMNVEV (reference sequence). CDR3 length equals 14 residues. CDR3 sequence reads: CASSSDRGNYGYTF. In DNA form, the CDR3 reads TGTGCCAGCAGTTCGGACAGGGGCAACTATGGCTACACCTTC.

V and J are TRBV15 and TRBJ2-1, with 7 bases that match TRBD2. Germline V gives CDR1 LNHNV, CDR2 YYDKDF (reference sequence). There are 17 residues in the CDR3. V was pared by 0 bases and J by 3 bases, with 8 bases of the junction left unmatched. The DNA of the CDR3 is TGTGCCACCAGCAGAGATCAGCGGGAATCCTACTACAATGAGCAGTTCTTC. Translated: CATSRDQRESYYNEQFF.

This chain connects TRBV19 to TRBJ1-5; tentative D call: TRBD1 (5 bases). Germline loops: CDR1 LNHDA, CDR2 SQIVND (reference sequence). V lost 3 bases to trimming and J lost 1 base, with 10 bases between them. This CDR3 has 15 residues. CDR3 DNA: TGTGCCAGTAGTATGGTGGACACGAGCAATCAGCCCCAGCATTTT. As protein: CASSMVDTSNQPQHF.

This rearrangement joins TRBV30 to TRBJ2-1, with 10 bases aligning to TRBD2. CDR3 size: 17 residues. Germline assignment: CDR1 GTSNPN and CDR2 SVGIG (reference sequence). V gave up 3 bases and J gave up 0 bases; unmatched junction bases: 8. CDR3 region: CAWRSPGTSVSYNEQFF. The CDR3 DNA reads TGTGCCTGGAGATCACCCGGGACTAGCGTCTCCTACAATGAGCAGTTCTTC.

V usage is TRBV5-4 and J usage is TRBJ2-5, with D perhaps TRBD2 (7 bases). The germline V and J ends were trimmed by 4 bases and 7 bases, with 20 bases remaining between them. Germline V lookup: CDR1 SGHNT, CDR2 YYREEE (reference sequence). The CDR3 sequence is 15 residues long. The CDR3 DNA is TGTGCCAGCAGCGATACCCGGGGGCGCGGGGGGACCCAGTACTTC. It translates to CASSDTRGRGGTQYF.

The V gene is TRBV5-1, the J gene TRBJ2-1, with TRBD2 matching 9 bases. V dropped 3 bases and J dropped 1; count of bases not matched to a gene: 8. Germline V gene data show CDR1 as SGHRS and CDR2 as YFSETQ. CDR3 size: 17 residues. The CDR3 bases are TGCGCCAGCAGCTACCCCGCTAGCGGGGTTTCCTACAATGAGCAGTTCTTC. Protein product: CASSYPASGVSYNEQFF.

The chain uses TRBV18 and TRBJ2-5; D gene ambiguous. V gave up 2 bases and J gave up 4 bases, with 5 bases separating them. CDR3 length: 12 residues. CDR1 and CDR2 from the germline V gene are KGHSH and LQKENI. The CDR3: CASSPGPETQYF. The CDR3 nucleotides read TGTGCCAGCTCACCAGGGCCAGAGACCCAGTACTTC. Full variable domain (missing parts from reference TRBV18 and TRBJ2-5): NAGVMQNPRHLVRRRGQEARLRCSPMKGHSHVYWYRQLPEEGLKFMVYLQKENIIDESGMPKERFSAEFPKEGPSILRIQQVVRGDSAAYFCASSPGPETQYFGPGTRLLVL.

This clone showed up just once. This chain links TRBV7-2 with TRBJ2-7; 8 bases are a match to TRBD2. This CDR3 is 15 amino acids long. Trimming cost V 6 bases and J 3 bases; bases outside gene matches: 10. Germline CDR1 SGHTA, CDR2 FQGNSA. The CDR3 protein is CASSFSGVESYEQYF. The DNA of the CDR3 is TGTGCCAGCAGTTTTAGCGGGGTAGAGAGCTACGAGCAGTACTTC. The full variable domain, in which reference TRBV7-2 and TRBJ2-7 provide the parts outside the CDR3, is GAGVSQSPSNKVTEKGKDVELRCDPISGHTALYWYRQSLGQGLEFLIYFQGNSAPDKSGLPSDRFSAERTGGSVSTLTIQRTQQEDSAVYLCASSFSGVESYEQYFGPGTRLTVT.